This is a list of T cell receptor beta chains from one sample in a study of OX40 agonist ivuxolimab in advanced cancers. Clones were sequenced by immunoSEQ multiplex PCR, and TCRdb holds only the in-frame ones, with some missing. The sample records roughly 83,000 clones, around 85% being singletons. This material consisted of CD4+ or CD8+ T cells sorted from blood, taken in a trial of the OX40 agonist ivuxolimab. These TCRs come from an adult with an advanced solid tumor such as melanoma, head and neck, liver or kidney cancer. Each CDR3 is given with its conserved first and last residue. The D gene is left open where the match is weak. Size values are once, few and many counts, or a class for expanded clones, and some rows have none.

>-|TRBD2|TRBJ2-1|TRBV11-3
TGTGCCAGCAGCTTAGGACTAGCGGGAGTCAATGAGCAGTTCTTC
CASSLGLAGVNEQFF
>-|TRBD1|TRBJ2-1|TRBV19
TGTGCCAGTAGTTTACAGGGGACACTCAACAATGAGCAGTTCTTC
CASSLQGTLNNEQFF
>-|TRBD1|TRBJ2-1|TRBV5-1
TGCGCCAGCAGCTCGTGGACAGGGAAGACCTCCTACAATGAGCAGTTCTTC
CASSSWTGKTSYNEQFF
>many|-|TRBJ2-7|TRBV5-1
TGCGCCAGCAGCCACGCGGGACACCCTTCCTACGAGCAGTACTTC
CASSHAGHPSYEQYF
>-|TRBD1|TRBJ2-7|TRBV5-8
TGTGCCAGCAGCCAGGACGGGACAGGGCTCTACGAGCAGTACTTC
CASSQDGTGLYEQYF
>-|-|TRBJ2-6|TRBV5-1
TGCGCCAGCAGCTCGAGTATACAAAATTGGCCGAGTCGTGGCTCTGGGGCCAACGTCCTGACTTTC
CASSSSIQNWPSRGSGANVLTF
>-|-|TRBJ2-5|TRBV4-1
TGCGCCAGCAGCCGAGGAGGGGTTAGGGAGGCCCAGTACTTC
CASSRGGVREAQYF
>-|TRBD1|TRBJ1-1|TRBV18
TGTGCCAGCTCACCTGGACAGGGATCTCGCACTGAAGCTTTCTTT
CASSPGQGSRTEAFF
>-|TRBD2|TRBJ2-1|TRBV4-2
TGTGCCAGCAGCCAAGATAGGGCTAGCGGGCTATACAATGAGCAGTTCTTC
CASSQDRASGLYNEQFF
>-|TRBD1|TRBJ2-2|TRBV6-1
TGTGCCAGCAGACAGGGGACCGGGGAGCTGTTTTTT
CASRQGTGELFF
>-|-|TRBJ2-3|TRBV12-5
TGTGCTAGTGGTCCCGGGACGCCCACAGATACGCAGTATTTT
CASGPGTPTDTQYF
>once|TRBD1|TRBJ1-1|TRBV5-1
TGCGCCAGCAGCTACTACCGGGACAGGGGTGCTTTCTTT
CASSYYRDRGAFF
>-|-|TRBJ1-1|TRBV30
TGTGCCTGGAGTATGGGGGGGGCAGGCACTGAAGCTTTCTTT
CAWSMGGAGTEAFF
>-|-|TRBJ1-3|TRBV30
TGTGCCTGGAGTGTACTCAGGGGTTCTGGAAACACCATATATTTT
CAWSVLRGSGNTIYF
>-|-|TRBJ2-7|TRBV5-1
TGCGCCAGCAGCTTGGGAATAGGCAGTTCTACCTACGAGCAGTACTTC
CASSLGIGSSTYEQYF
>-|TRBD2|TRBJ2-7|TRBV30
TGTGCCTGGAGTCGGGGGGATGCCTACGAGCAGTACTTC
CAWSRGDAYEQYF
>-|-|TRBJ2-7|TRBV25-1
TGTGCCAGCAGTGATCTCTCCTCCTACGAGCAGTACTTC
CASSDLSSYEQYF
>-|TRBD2|TRBJ2-7|TRBV11-2
TGTGCCAGCAGCATAGGGACTATCTACGAGCAGTACTTC
CASSIGTIYEQYF
>-|-|TRBJ2-3|TRBV30
TGTGCCTTGGGGGGGACAGGCCAACTCACAGATACGCAGTATTTT
CALGGTGQLTDTQYF
>-|TRBD2|TRBJ2-1|TRBV27
TGTGCCAGCAGAGATTCGGGGGGGCCTTACAATGAGCAGTTCTTC
CASRDSGGPYNEQFF
>-|-|TRBJ2-7|TRBV11-2
TGTGCCAGCAGCTTGCGGAGGGGAGCGGTCAGGTCCTACGAGCAGTACTTC
CASSLRRGAVRSYEQYF
>-|-|TRBJ1-2|TRBV18
TGTGCCAGCTCACCAGGGGCAGTCCCTAGCTATGGCTACACCTTC
CASSPGAVPSYGYTF
>-|TRBD2|TRBJ2-1|TRBV19
TGTGCCAGTACCCCTGCTAGCGGGGCTTCCTACAATGAGCAGTTCTTC
CASTPASGASYNEQFF
>-|-|TRBJ1-1|TRBV6-5
TGTGCCAGCAGTTACGGGGGAGGCGGTTTAGACACTGAAGCTTTCTTT
CASSYGGGGLDTEAFF
>-|TRBD2|TRBJ2-2|TRBV9
TGTGCCAGCAGCCCGCGGGAGGGCAACACCGGGGAGCTGTTTTTT
CASSPREGNTGELFF
>-|TRBD1|TRBJ1-2|TRBV6-6
TGTGCCAGCAGTGGACAGGGGGCAGTGGGCGGCTACACCTTC
CASSGQGAVGGYTF
>-|-|TRBJ1-1|TRBV18
TGTGCCAGCTCACCACCAAGGGGCCAAGCGCACACTGAAGCTTTCTTT
CASSPPRGQAHTEAFF
>-|TRBD1|TRBJ1-1|TRBV27
TGTGCCAGCAGACGGACAGGGAACACTGAAGCTTTCTTT
CASRRTGNTEAFF
>-|-|TRBJ1-1|TRBV11-2
TGTGCCAGCAGCTTAGGGGACACCCGGGAAGCTTTCTTT
CASSLGDTREAFF
>-|-|TRBJ1-1|TRBV6-5
TGTGCCAGCAGTTCACAGGTCTTGGGGGAGAACACTGAAGCTTTCTTT
CASSSQVLGENTEAFF
>-|TRBD2|TRBJ2-1|TRBV9
TGTGCCAGCAGCTACGGGACTAGACCCTTGGGAAATGAGCAGTTCTTC
CASSYGTRPLGNEQFF
>-|TRBD1|TRBJ1-4|TRBV7-3
TGTGCCAGCAGCTCGGACAGGGGTGAAAAACTGTTTTTT
CASSSDRGEKLFF
>-|TRBD2|TRBJ2-5|TRBV5-1
TGCGCCAGCAGCGGGGGACTAAAGCGACCTGAGACCCAGTACTTC
CASSGGLKRPETQYF
>few|-|TRBJ1-5|TRBV4-1
TGCGCCAGCAGCCAAGGACTGATGGAACAGCCCCAGCATTTT
CASSQGLMEQPQHF
>-|-|TRBJ2-3|TRBV11-2
TGTGCCAGCAGACCCCCTGGGGATACGCAGTATTTT
CASRPPGDTQYF
>-|TRBD1|TRBJ2-1|TRBV7-3
TGTGCCAGCAGCTTAGACAGCGGACAGGACAATGAGCAGTTCTTC
CASSLDSGQDNEQFF
>once|-|TRBJ1-1|TRBV4-1
TGCGCCAGCAGCCAAGGCTGGACAGACAGCATACGAGCTTTCTTT
CASSQGWTDSIRAFF
>-|-|TRBJ2-7|TRBV18
TGTGCCAGCTCACCAGGGACGGGGCTGTACTACGAGCAGTACTTC
CASSPGTGLYYEQYF
>-|TRBD1|TRBJ1-4|TRBV30
TGTGCCTGGAGTGTAGGACAGGGGTTGAACGAAAAACTGTTTTTT
CAWSVGQGLNEKLFF
>-|TRBD1|TRBJ1-1|TRBV6-6
TGTGCCAGCAGTTCACGCCGTGGACAGGGGGGAACTGAAGCTTTCTTT
CASSSRRGQGGTEAFF
>-|-|TRBJ1-5|TRBV7-9
TGTGCCAGCAGCTTAGGGGGTCAGCCCCAGCATTTT
CASSLGGQPQHF
>-|-|TRBJ1-4|TRBV20-1
TGCAGTGCACCGAACTGGGAAAAACTGTTTTTT
CSAPNWEKLFF
>once|TRBD1|TRBJ1-5|TRBV6-5
TGTGCCAGCGGACAGGGGTCAAATCAGCCCCAGCATTTT
CASGQGSNQPQHF
>-|TRBD1|TRBJ1-1|TRBV6-4
TGTGCCAGCAGTGCAGGGACAGAGAACACTGAAGCTTTCTTT
CASSAGTENTEAFF
>-|TRBD1|TRBJ1-1|TRBV6-1
TGTGCCAGCAGTGAAGCTAACAGGGGGATGGTCCTGGGTACTGAAGCTTTCTTT
CASSEANRGMVLGTEAFF
>-|-|TRBJ1-4|TRBV30
TGTGCCTGCTCGTCAAGTCTGGGCCTAGCAAAACTGTTTTTT
CACSSSLGLAKLFF
>-|-|TRBJ1-1|TRBV6-5
TGTGCCAGCAGTTCAATCCAGAAACTGCCCCTCCTTGAAGCTTTCTTT
CASSSIQKLPLLEAFF
>many|-|TRBJ1-4|TRBV9
TGTGCCAGCAGCGTTTCGGACACGTTTGGTGAAAAACTGTTTTTT
CASSVSDTFGEKLFF
>-|-|TRBJ2-2|TRBV10-3
TGTGCCATCAGTGGGACCTCGAACACCGGGGAGCTGTTTTTT
CAISGTSNTGELFF
>-|TRBD1|TRBJ2-7|TRBV6-6
TGTGCCAGCAGTCCCAGGGGGCAGGGGGGAACCTACGAGCAGTACTTC
CASSPRGQGGTYEQYF
>-|-|TRBJ2-2|TRBV15
TGTGCCACCAGCAGAGATCTTATCGGCACCGGGGAGCTGTTTTTT
CATSRDLIGTGELFF
>-|TRBD1|TRBJ2-7|TRBV29-1
TGCAGCGTTGTAGGACAGGGGAGCTACGAGCAGTACTTC
CSVVGQGSYEQYF
>-|-|TRBJ1-1|TRBV10-1
TGCGCCAGCAGTGAGTCAGGGAACACTGAAGCTTTCTTT
CASSESGNTEAFF
>-|-|TRBJ1-5|TRBV19
TGTGCCAGTACCAATTCCGGTAGGAGTAATCAGCCCCAGCATTTT
CASTNSGRSNQPQHF
>-|-|TRBJ1-1|TRBV7-9
TGTGCCAGCAGCCAGACTCTGAACACTGAAGCTTTCTTT
CASSQTLNTEAFF
>-|-|TRBJ2-1|TRBV2
TGTGCCAGCAGTGAAAGGTCAAGCTCCTACAATGAGCAGTTCTTC
CASSERSSSYNEQFF
>-|TRBD2|TRBJ2-3|TRBV4-2
TGTGCCAGCAGCCAAGATCTTCGGGTTTTGCGGGGGGGGTGGGCAGATACGCAGTATTTT
CASSQDLRVLRGGWADTQYF